This T cell receptor beta chain was recovered during a study of radiotherapy plus CTLA-4 blockade in lung cancer. Ipilimumab-mediated CTLA-4 blockade plus focal radiation was given to patients having chemo-refractory metastatic non-small-cell lung cancer. Study-wide results and limits: In blood, tumor-derived TCR clones expanded after radiotherapy plus ipilimumab.

This clone was found once. Its antigen remains unknown. This table comes from immunoSEQ multiplex PCR, and its TCRdb copy is limited to in-frame clones, with some not included. The sample shows 86,000 or so clones, about 78% of them seen only once. This CDR3 is 17 amino acids long. Germline V lookup: CDR1 MGHRA, CDR2 YSYEKL. The V gene end was trimmed by 3 bases and the J gene end by 0 bases; junction bases not matched to a gene: 6. The clonotype originates from a human donor with non-small cell lung cancer who had a partial response to radiotherapy plus ipilimumab. Some clones in this sample may be carry-over from other donors' samples. J is TRBJ2-7 and V is TRBV4-1, with 12 bases fitting TRBD1. This sample comprised peripheral blood, obtained from a patient treated with radiotherapy plus ipilimumab. CDR3 in amino acids: CASSHDWDRGLSYEQYF. The CDR3 nucleotides read TGCGCCAGCAGCCATGACTGGGACAGGGGGCTCTCCTACGAGCAGTACTTC.